Below, one T cell receptor (beta chain) is given with its context. From the RT-PCR reads, TCRdb called clonotypes with MiXCR, one entry per CDR3 protein. The sample shows about 700,000 distinct CDR3 sequences, 11% to 15% of them seen only once. Specimen: memory CD4+ T cells from blood. The origin of this receptor is a female donor in good health, serving as a healthy control.

CDR3: CASSFPDRIGELFF. In DNA, the CDR3 is TGTGCCAGCAGCTTCCCGGACCGTATCGGGGAGCTGTTTTTT. The gene calls are TRBV6-2 or TRBV6-3 and TRBJ2-2; no reliable D call. The CDR3 is made up of 14 amino acids. V gave up 6 bases and J gave up 7 bases, with 15 bases separating them. Per the germline V gene, CDR1 is MNHEY and CDR2 is SVGEGT.